This T cell receptor beta chain was documented in a study of T cell clusters in autoimmune cytopenias. The CDR3 length is 12 residues. Germline V gene data show CDR1 as KGHSH and CDR2 as LQKENI. TRB was amplified from around 0.25 ug of peripheral blood genomic DNA per sample. This clonotype shows up as medium-sized by frequency. TRB was amplified by touch-down multiplex PCR, primer pools A and B combined. TCRdb processed the multiplex PCR reads again and assigns one entry to each CDR3 protein, with no DNA. Its clone listing holds approximately 2,500 distinct CDR3 sequences. This sequence was found in a human donor with an autoimmune cytopenia, with autoimmune hepatitis or in good health (not recorded which). Sequenced material: peripheral blood. The rearrangement uses TRBV18 and TRBJ1-5. The CDR3 sequence is CASSLGDQPQHF.